The T cell receptor beta chain under discussion was sequenced for a study of T cell responses to AZD1222 COVID-19 vaccine. The CDR3 totals 11 residues. The germline V and J ends were trimmed by 10 bases and 7 bases, with 14 bases remaining between them. Germline V lookup: CDR1 SGHNT, CDR2 YYREEE (reference sequence). Clones were sequenced by immunoSEQ multiplex PCR, and TCRdb holds only the in-frame ones, with some missing. Altogether around 80,000 clones are present, over 75% being singletons, with the ten largest covering 8% to 13%. The study's findings and limits: Clonal diversity may have been underestimated in mostly white British donors.

Turning to this clone: What it binds is not known.

The clonotype was recovered from an adult who received the AZD1222 COVID-19 vaccine. The starting material was peripheral blood, obtained 28 days after the second AZD1222 dose. V gene TRBV5-4 combines with J gene TRBJ1-1, with a tentative D call TRBD1 (6 bases). CDR3 sequence: CAEKQGDEAFF. Here the CDR3 DNA reads TGTGCCGAAAAACAGGGTGATGAAGCTTTCTTT.